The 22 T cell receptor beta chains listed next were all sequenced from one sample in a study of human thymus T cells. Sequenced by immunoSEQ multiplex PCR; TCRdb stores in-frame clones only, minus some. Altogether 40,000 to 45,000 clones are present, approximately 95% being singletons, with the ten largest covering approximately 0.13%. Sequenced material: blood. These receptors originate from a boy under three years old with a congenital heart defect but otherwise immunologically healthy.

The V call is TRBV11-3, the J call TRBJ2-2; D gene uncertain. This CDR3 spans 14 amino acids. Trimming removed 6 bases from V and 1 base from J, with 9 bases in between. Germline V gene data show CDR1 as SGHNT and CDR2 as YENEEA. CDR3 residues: CASRGLRNTGELFF. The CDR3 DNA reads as TGTGCCAGCAGGGGATTAAGGAACACCGGGGAGCTGTTTTTT. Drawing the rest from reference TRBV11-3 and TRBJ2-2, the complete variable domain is EAGVVQSPRYKIIEKKQPVAFWCNPISGHNTLYWYLQNLGQGPELLIRYENEEAVDDSQLPKDRFSAERLKGVDSTLKIQPAELGDSAVYLCASRGLRNTGELFFGEGSRLTVL.

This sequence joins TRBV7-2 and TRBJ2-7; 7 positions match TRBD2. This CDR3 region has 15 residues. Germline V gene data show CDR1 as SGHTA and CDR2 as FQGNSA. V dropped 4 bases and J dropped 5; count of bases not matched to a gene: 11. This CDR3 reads CASSSTPGLVHEQYF. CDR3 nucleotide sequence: TGTGCCAGCAGCTCCACACCCGGACTAGTCCACGAGCAGTACTTC.

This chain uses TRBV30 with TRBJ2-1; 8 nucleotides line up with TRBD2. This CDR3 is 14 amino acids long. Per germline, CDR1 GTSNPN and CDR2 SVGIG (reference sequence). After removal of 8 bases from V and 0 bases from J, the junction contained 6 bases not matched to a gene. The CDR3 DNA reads TGTGCCGTGCGGGGGGTCTACTCCTACAATGAGCAGTTCTTC. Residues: CAVRGVYSYNEQFF.

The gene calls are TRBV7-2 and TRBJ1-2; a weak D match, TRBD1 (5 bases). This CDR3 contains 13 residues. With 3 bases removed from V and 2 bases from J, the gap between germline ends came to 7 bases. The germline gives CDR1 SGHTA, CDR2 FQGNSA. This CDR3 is CASSFDRNYGYTF. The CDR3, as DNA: TGTGCCAGCAGCTTCGACAGAAACTATGGCTACACCTTC.

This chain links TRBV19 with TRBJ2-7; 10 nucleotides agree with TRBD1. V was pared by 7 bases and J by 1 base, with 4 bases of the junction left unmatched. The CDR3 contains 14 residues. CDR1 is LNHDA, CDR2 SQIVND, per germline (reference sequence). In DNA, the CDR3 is TGTGCCAGTACACCGGGACAGGGGTCCTACGAGCAGTACTTC. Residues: CASTPGQGSYEQYF.

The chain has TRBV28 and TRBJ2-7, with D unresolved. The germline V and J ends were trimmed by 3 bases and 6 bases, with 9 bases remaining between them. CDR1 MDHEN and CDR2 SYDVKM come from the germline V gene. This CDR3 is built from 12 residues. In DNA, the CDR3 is TGTGCCAGCAGTTTGGAGTGGAGCGAGCAGTACTTC. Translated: CASSLEWSEQYF.

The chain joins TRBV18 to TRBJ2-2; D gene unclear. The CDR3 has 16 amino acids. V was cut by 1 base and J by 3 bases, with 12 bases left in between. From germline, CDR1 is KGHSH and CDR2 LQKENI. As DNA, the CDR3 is TGTGCCAGCTCACCACGGCTTAGCTTGGACACCGGGGAGCTGTTTTTT. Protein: CASSPRLSLDTGELFF.

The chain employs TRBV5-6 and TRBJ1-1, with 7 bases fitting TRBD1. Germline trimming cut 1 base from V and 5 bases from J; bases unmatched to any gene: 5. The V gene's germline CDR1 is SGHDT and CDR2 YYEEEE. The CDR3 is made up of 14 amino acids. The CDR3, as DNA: TGTGCCAGCAGCTTGAGAGGGGGCTGGACTGAAGCTTTCTTT. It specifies CASSLRGGWTEAFF. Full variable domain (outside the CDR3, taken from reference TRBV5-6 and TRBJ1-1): DAGVTQSPTHLIKTRGQQVTLRCSPKSGHDTVSWYQQALGQGPQFIFQYYEEEERQRGNFPDRFSGHQFPNYSSELNVNALLLGDSALYLCASSLRGGWTEAFFGQGTRLTVV.

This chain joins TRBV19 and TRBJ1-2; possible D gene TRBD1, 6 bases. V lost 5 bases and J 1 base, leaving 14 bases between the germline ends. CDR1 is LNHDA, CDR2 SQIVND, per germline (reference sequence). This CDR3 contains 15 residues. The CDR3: CASSRPGEGNYGYTF. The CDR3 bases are TGTGCCAGTAGTCGGCCAGGGGAAGGTAACTATGGCTACACCTTC. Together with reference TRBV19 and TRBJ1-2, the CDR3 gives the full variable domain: DGGITQSPKYLFRKEGQNVTLSCEQNLNHDAMYWYRQDPGQGLRLIYYSQIVNDFQKGDIAEGYSVSREKKESFPLTVTSAQKNPTAFYLCASSRPGEGNYGYTFGSGTRLTVV.

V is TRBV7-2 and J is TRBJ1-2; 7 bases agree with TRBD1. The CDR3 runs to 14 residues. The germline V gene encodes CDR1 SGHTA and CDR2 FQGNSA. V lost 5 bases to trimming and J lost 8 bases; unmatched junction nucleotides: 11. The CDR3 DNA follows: TGTGCCAGCAGCCCAAGCGACAGGGTGGAGGGCTACACCTTC. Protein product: CASSPSDRVEGYTF.

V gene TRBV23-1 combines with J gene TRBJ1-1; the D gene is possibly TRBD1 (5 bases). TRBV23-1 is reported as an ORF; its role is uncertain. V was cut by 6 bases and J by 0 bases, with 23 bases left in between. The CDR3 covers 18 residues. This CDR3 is CASRLAAGGRWMNTEAFF. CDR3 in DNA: TGCGCCAGCAGACTAGCGGCGGGGGGTCGTTGGATGAACACTGAAGCTTTCTTT.

The CDR3 protein is CASSQNRAVEQYF. In DNA, the CDR3 is TGCGCCAGCAGCCAAAACAGGGCGGTCGAGCAGTACTTC. The rearrangement joins TRBV4-3 to TRBJ2-7; a weak D match, TRBD1 (6 bases). CDR1 is LGHNA, CDR2 YSLEER, per germline. This CDR3 has 13 amino acids. V was clipped by 2 bases and J by 6 bases, with 11 bases between them.

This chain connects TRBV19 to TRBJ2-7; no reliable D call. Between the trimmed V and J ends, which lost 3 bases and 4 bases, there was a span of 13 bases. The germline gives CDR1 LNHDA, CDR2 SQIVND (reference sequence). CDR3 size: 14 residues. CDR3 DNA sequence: TGTGCCAGTAGTATTCTCAGTGGCGGTTACGAGCAGTACTTC. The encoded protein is CASSILSGGYEQYF.

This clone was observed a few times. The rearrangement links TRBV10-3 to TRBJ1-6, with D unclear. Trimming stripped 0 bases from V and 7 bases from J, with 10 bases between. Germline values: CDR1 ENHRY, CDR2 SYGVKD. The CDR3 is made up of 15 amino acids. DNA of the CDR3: TGTGCCATCAGTGAGTCGGAGAGTCCGAATTCACCCCTCCACTTT. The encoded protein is CAISESESPNSPLHF.

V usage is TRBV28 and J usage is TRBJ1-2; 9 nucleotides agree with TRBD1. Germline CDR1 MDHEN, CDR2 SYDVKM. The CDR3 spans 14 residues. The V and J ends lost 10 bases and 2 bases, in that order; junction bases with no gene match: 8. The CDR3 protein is CATLRQGGNYGYTF. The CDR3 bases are TGTGCCACCCTTAGACAGGGGGGAAACTATGGCTACACCTTC.

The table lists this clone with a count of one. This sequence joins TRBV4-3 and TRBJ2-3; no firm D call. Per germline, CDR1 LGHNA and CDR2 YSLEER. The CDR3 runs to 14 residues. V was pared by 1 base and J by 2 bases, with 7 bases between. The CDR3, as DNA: TGCGCCAGCAGCCAAGTGGGCCCCACAGATACGCAGTATTTT. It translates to CASSQVGPTDTQYF.

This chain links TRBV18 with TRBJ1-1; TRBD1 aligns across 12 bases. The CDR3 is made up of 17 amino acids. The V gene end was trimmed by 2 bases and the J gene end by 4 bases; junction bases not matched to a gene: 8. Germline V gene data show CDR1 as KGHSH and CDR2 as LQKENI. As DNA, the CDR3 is TGTGCCAGCTCACCATATGCGGGACAGGGGGCGGGCACTGAAGCTTTCTTT. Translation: CASSPYAGQGAGTEAFF.

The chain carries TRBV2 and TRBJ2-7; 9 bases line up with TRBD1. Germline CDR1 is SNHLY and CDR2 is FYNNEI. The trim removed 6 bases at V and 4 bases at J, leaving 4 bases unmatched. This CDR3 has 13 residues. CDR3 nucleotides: TGTGCCAGCAGCGTTGACAGGGGGTACGAGCAGTACTTC. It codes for CASSVDRGYEQYF.

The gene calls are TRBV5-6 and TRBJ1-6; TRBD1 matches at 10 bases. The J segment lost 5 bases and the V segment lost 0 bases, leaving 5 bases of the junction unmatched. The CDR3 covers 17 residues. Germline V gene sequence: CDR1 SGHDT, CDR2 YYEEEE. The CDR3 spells CASSLVDRGLDNSPLHF. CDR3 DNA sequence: TGTGCCAGCAGCTTGGTTGACAGGGGGCTGGATAATTCACCCCTCCACTTT.

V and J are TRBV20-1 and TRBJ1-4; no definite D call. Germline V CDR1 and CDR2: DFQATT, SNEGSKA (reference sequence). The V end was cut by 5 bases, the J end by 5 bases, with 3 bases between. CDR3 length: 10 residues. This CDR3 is CSAGNEKLFF. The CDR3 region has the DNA TGCAGTGCTGGAAATGAAAAACTGTTTTTT.

CDR3 bases: TGTGCCAGCAGTTACTCGTCGGGGCGAGAGCAGTACTTC. Protein: CASSYSSGREQYF. J is TRBJ2-7 and V is TRBV6-5; D tentatively reads TRBD1 or TRBD2 (5 bases each). Per germline, CDR1 MNHEY and CDR2 SVGAGI. The V end lost 0 bases, the J end lost 7 bases, and 10 bases lay between the germline ends. This CDR3 spans 13 amino acids.

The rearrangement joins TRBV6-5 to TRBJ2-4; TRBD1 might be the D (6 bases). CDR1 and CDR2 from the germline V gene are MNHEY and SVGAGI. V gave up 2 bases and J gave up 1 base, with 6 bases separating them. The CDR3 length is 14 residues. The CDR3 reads CASSYTGAKNIQYF. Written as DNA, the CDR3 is TGTGCCAGCAGTTACACAGGGGCCAAAAACATTCAGTACTTC.